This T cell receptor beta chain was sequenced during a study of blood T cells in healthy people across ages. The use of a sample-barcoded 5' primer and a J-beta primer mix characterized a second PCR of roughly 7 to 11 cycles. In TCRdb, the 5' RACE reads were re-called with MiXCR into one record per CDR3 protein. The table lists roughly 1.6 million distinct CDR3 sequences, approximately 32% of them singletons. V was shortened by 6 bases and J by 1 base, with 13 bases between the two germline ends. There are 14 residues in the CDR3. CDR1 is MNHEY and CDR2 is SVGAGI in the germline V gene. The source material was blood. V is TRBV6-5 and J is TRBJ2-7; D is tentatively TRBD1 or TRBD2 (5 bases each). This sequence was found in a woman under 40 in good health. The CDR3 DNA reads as TGTGCCAGCAGGCTGGGGGAGTTGTCCTACGAGCAGTACTTC. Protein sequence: CASRLGELSYEQYF.